Sequencing of this T cell receptor beta chain was carried out in a study of T cell repertoires in cytomegalovirus infection. Looking at the study overall: Researchers turned to recently identified HLA-C-restricted CMV epitopes as well as well-studied HLA-B-restricted ones. Public TCR beta signatures provided an indication of both CMV infection and a matching HLA type. Whole-study findings and limits: Carriers of CMV plus the relevant HLA were identified by cumulative public TCR beta family frequency. The study found HLA-C-restricted CMV-specific TCR beta clonotypes dominating the ex vivo response.

In regard to this clonotype: Its antigen is not identified.

The germline gives CDR1 LNHNV, CDR2 YYDKDF (reference sequence). Trimming cost V 5 bases and J 3 bases; bases outside gene matches: 7. This CDR3 region has 15 residues. TCRdb reprocessed the reads with MiXCR, giving one entry per CDR3 protein. The table has some 800,000 distinct CDR3 sequences, about 29% seen once. This TCR was recovered from a human donor in good health (CMV status not recorded). Some clones in this sample may be carry-over from other donors' samples. The sequenced sample was cultured CD8+ T cells from PBMCs, obtained from culture after CMV antigen stimulation. V gene TRBV15 combines with J gene TRBJ1-3; TRBD1 aligns across 7 bases. CDR3 amino acids: CATSRGTALGNTIYF. The CDR3 region has the DNA TGTGCCACCAGCCGTGGGACAGCCCTTGGAAACACCATATATTTT.